Described below is a single TCR beta chain sequence and its context. CDR1 and CDR2 from the germline V gene are MGHRA and YSYEKL. Losses at the gene ends were 5 bases for V and 1 base for J; bases not matched to a gene: 8. The CDR3 contains 15 residues. Libraries were prepared by immunoSEQ multiplex PCR; TCRdb keeps only in-frame clonotypes and omits some of them. This sample carries 130,000 to 150,000 clones, 84% of them seen once, and the ten largest clones take 4.5% to 6%. This sample stems from a study of blood T cell repertoires in COVID-19. Across the study: Some COVID-19 samples were acute and others convalescent; all came from the United States, Italy and Spain.

Cohorts were based on clinical histories the participants reported. A case of COVID-19 had been met by exposed participants within 2 weeks before study entry. Input material: PBMCs or T cells enriched from blood (not recorded which). The genes are TRBV4-1 and TRBJ2-7, with 7 bases matching TRBD1. The sequence came from a woman in her fifties or sixties who had been exposed to COVID-19. The CDR3 sequence: CASSARDSYSYEQYF. CDR3 sequence (DNA): TGCGCCAGCAGCGCCCGGGACAGCTATTCCTACGAGCAGTACTTC.